Listed below are T cell receptor beta chains from one sample, sequenced in a study of blood T cell repertoires in COVID-19. Repertoires were generated with immunoSEQ multiplex PCR, while TCRdb's copy carries only in-frame clones and drops some. The data contain more than 200,000 clones, under 90% of them singletons. The specimen sequenced was peripheral blood. The source is a woman older than 75 with COVID-19, enrolled during active disease. CDR3s include the opening cysteine and the closing phenylalanine or tryptophan. The D gene is left open where the match is weak. The size of a clone is reported for some rows only, either as once, few or many, or as a class for expanded clones.

d_call: TRBD1
v_call: TRBV5-1
j_call: TRBJ2-1
clone_size: NA
cdr3_nt: TGCGCCAGCAGCTTACAGGGGGTAAGGTACAATGAGCAGTTCTTC
cdr3_aa: CASSLQGVRYNEQFF

d_call: NA
v_call: TRBV19
j_call: TRBJ1-1
clone_size: NA
cdr3_nt: TGTGCCAGTAGTATAGATCGCTGGAGTACTGAAGCTTTCTTT
cdr3_aa: CASSIDRWSTEAFF

d_call: TRBD1
v_call: TRBV2
j_call: TRBJ1-1
clone_size: few
cdr3_nt: TGTGCCAGCAGTAAACCGGGACAGGGGGTTGTCACTGAAGCTTTCTTT
cdr3_aa: CASSKPGQGVVTEAFF

d_call: NA
v_call: TRBV28
j_call: TRBJ2-7
clone_size: NA
cdr3_nt: TGTGCCAGCGGGGGGGCCGTCTACGAGCAGTACTTC
cdr3_aa: CASGGAVYEQYF

d_call: NA
v_call: TRBV6-2/TRBV6-3
j_call: TRBJ2-7
clone_size: few
cdr3_nt: TGTGCCAGCACCCCCGGATTCAGCAGGGGATACGAGCAGTACTTC
cdr3_aa: CASTPGFSRGYEQYF

d_call: NA
v_call: TRBV3-1/TRBV3-2
j_call: TRBJ1-4
clone_size: NA
cdr3_nt: TGTGCCAGCAGCCAAGAGGGGGGGAATGAAAAACTGTTTTTT
cdr3_aa: CASSQEGGNEKLFF

d_call: NA
v_call: TRBV19
j_call: TRBJ1-1
clone_size: NA
cdr3_nt: TGTGCCAGTAGTATCCCCGGACAGTTTAGGATCGCTGAAGCTTTCTTT
cdr3_aa: CASSIPGQFRIAEAFF

d_call: NA
v_call: TRBV7-9
j_call: TRBJ2-3
clone_size: NA
cdr3_nt: TGTGCCAGCAGCTTCCCGAAGGCGGGCACAGATACGCAGTATTTT
cdr3_aa: CASSFPKAGTDTQYF

d_call: NA
v_call: TRBV5-1
j_call: TRBJ2-5
clone_size: NA
cdr3_nt: TGCGCCAGCAGCCAGGGAACAGAGGTGGAGACCCAGTACTTC
cdr3_aa: CASSQGTEVETQYF

d_call: NA
v_call: TRBV29-1
j_call: TRBJ1-5
clone_size: NA
cdr3_nt: TGCAGCGTTAACTTACAGGGTTATGGCAATCAGCCCCAGCATTTT
cdr3_aa: CSVNLQGYGNQPQHF

d_call: NA
v_call: TRBV7-9
j_call: TRBJ1-4
clone_size: NA
cdr3_nt: TGTGCCAGCAGCTTAGTAGCTGGTAATGAAAAACTGTTTTTT
cdr3_aa: CASSLVAGNEKLFF

d_call: NA
v_call: TRBV10-3
j_call: TRBJ1-5
clone_size: NA
cdr3_nt: TGTGCCATCAGCACTGACCGGGACATGGGTCAGCCCCAGCATTTT
cdr3_aa: CAISTDRDMGQPQHF

d_call: NA
v_call: TRBV6-5
j_call: TRBJ1-2
clone_size: NA
cdr3_nt: TGTGCCAGCAGCCCACAGGGATCGGATGGCTACACCTTC
cdr3_aa: CASSPQGSDGYTF

d_call: NA
v_call: TRBV30
j_call: TRBJ1-1
clone_size: NA
cdr3_nt: TGTGCCTGGAGTGTAGGCAGGGACACTGAAGCTTTCTTT
cdr3_aa: CAWSVGRDTEAFF

d_call: NA
v_call: TRBV7-2
j_call: TRBJ2-3
clone_size: NA
cdr3_nt: TGTGCCAGCAGCTTAGGCGGGGCCCCCACAGATACGCAGTATTTT
cdr3_aa: CASSLGGAPTDTQYF

d_call: NA
v_call: TRBV9
j_call: TRBJ1-3
clone_size: NA
cdr3_nt: TGTGCCAGCAGCGCAGAACAGGGATATGGAAACACCATATATTTT
cdr3_aa: CASSAEQGYGNTIYF